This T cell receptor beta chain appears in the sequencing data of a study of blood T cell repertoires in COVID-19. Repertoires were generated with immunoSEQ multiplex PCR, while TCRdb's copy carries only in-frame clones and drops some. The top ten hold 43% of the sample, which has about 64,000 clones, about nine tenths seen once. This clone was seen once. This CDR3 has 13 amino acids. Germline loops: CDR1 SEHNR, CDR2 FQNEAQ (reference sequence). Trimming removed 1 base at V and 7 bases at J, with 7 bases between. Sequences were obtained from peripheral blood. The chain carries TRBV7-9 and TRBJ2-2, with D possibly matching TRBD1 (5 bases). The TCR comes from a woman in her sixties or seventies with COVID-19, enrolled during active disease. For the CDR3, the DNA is TGTGCCAGCAGCTTAGGAAGGGGCGGGGAGCTGTTTTTT. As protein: CASSLGRGGELFF. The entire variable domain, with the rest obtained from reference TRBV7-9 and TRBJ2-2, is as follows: DTGVSQNPRHKITKRGQNVTFRCDPISEHNRLYWYRQTLGQGPEFLTYFQNEAQLEKSRLLSDRFSAERPKGSFSTLEIQRTEQGDSAMYLCASSLGRGGELFFGEGSRLTVL.